The 2 T cell receptor beta chains below come from one sample, sequenced in a study of T cell changes during pregnancy in multiple sclerosis. The repertoire was sequenced with immunoSEQ multiplex PCR; TCRdb's copy has only in-frame clones and lacks some. The sample lists more than 55,000 clones, around 93% occurring once. The sample here was peripheral blood, taken after pregnancy. The receptor source for this set is a female donor in good health, enrolled as a control in a pregnancy study.

V and J are TRBV18 and TRBJ2-1; no clear D gene. CDR1 KGHSH and CDR2 LQKENI come from the germline V gene. CDR3 length equals 16 residues. The ends were cut back, 2 bases at V and 0 bases at J, with 11 bases in the middle. DNA of the CDR3: TGTGCCAGCTCACCAAGAACGGCTAGCTCCTACAATGAGCAGTTCTTC. Translated, it gives CASSPRTASSYNEQFF.

This rearrangement joins TRBV29-1 to TRBJ2-7; TRBD2 matches 9 bases. The V segment lost 6 bases and the J segment 7 bases; nucleotides outside the gene matches: 10. CDR3 length equals 13 residues. Germline values: CDR1 SQVTM, CDR2 ANQGSEA. The CDR3 reads CSVPSGVLGEQYF. CDR3 sequence (DNA): TGCAGCGTCCCTAGCGGGGTCCTAGGGGAGCAGTACTTC.